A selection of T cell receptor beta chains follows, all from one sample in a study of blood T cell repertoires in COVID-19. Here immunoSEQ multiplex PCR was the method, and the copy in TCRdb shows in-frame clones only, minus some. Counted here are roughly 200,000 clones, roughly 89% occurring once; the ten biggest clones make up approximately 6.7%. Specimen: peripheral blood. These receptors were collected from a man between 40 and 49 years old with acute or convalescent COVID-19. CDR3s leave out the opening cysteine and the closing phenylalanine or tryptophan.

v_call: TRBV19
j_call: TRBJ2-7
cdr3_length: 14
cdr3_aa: ASSIGLAGYPYEQY

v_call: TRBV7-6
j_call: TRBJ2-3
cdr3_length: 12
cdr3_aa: ASSAPSGTDTQY

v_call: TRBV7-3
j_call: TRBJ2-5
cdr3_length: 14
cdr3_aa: ASSWADRGRQETQY

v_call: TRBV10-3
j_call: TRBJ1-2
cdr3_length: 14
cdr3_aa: AISESTQGANYGYT

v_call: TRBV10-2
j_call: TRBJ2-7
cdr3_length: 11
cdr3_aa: ASRTSGTYEQY

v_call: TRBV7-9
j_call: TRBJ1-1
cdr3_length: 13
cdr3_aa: ASSLGRTRNTEAF

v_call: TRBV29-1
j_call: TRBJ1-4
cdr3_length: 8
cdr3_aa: SASDEKLF

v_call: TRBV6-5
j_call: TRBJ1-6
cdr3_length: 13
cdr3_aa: ASKFSQGQSSPLH

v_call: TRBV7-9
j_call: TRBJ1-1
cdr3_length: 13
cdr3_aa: ASSRDSGMNTEAF

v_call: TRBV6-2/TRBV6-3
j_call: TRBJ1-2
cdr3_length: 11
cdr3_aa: ASSPQGNYGYT

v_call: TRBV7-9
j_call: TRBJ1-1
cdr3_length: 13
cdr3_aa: ASSPGQGLNTEAF

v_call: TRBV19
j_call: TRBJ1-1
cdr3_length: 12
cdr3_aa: ASSITGRNTEAF

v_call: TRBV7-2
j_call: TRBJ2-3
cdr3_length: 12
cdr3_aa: ASNRGQPEDTQY

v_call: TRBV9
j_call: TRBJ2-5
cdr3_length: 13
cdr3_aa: ASSPRPRYQETQY

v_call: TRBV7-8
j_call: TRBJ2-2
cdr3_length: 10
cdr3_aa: ASSLLSGELF

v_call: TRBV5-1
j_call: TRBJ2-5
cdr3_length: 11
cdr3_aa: ASSSLGGETQY